This passage covers 24 T cell receptor beta chains from one sample sequenced in a study of human T cells and chemical hapten exposure. This sample's time point: pre-sensitization, week 0. The treatment denotes: therapeutic diphenylcyclopropenone sensitization with weekly scalp DPC. TCRdb used MiXCR to reprocess the RACE reads, holding one entry per CDR3 protein. The table has more than 80,000 distinct CDR3 sequences, roughly an eighth seen once. Sequencing used whole blood, obtained in connection with sensitization to the hapten diphenylcyclopropenone (DPC). These receptors came from a woman between 50 and 59 years old with alopecia areata. Some clones in this sample may be carry-over from other donors' samples.

This clonotype was seen a few times. The chain carries TRBV5-1 and TRBJ2-3; D remains unclear. Germline V gives CDR1 SGHRS, CDR2 YFSETQ. V lost 1 base and J lost 0, with 21 bases in between. CDR3 size: 19 residues. The CDR3 DNA reads as TGCGCCAGCAGCTTGCTTAGTTCTGGATTCCCCGCTAGCACAGATACGCAGTATTTT. Translated: CASSLLSSGFPASTDTQYF.

This clonotype was seen a few times. This chain uses TRBV20-1 with TRBJ2-1; 9 nucleotides agree with TRBD2. The CDR3 runs to 18 residues. Germline V gene data show CDR1 as DFQATT and CDR2 as SNEGSKA (reference sequence). Germline trimming cut 5 bases from V and 1 base from J; bases unmatched to any gene: 15. For the CDR3, the DNA is TGCAGTGCTGGAACTAGCGGGTTCAGACGAGGGTCCTACAATGAGCAGTTCTTC. This encodes CSAGTSGFRRGSYNEQFF.

The chain is built from TRBV7-2 and TRBJ2-1, with D uncertain. The CDR3 extends over 12 amino acids. Trimming left V 2 bases short and J 9 bases short, with 8 bases between. Per the germline V gene, CDR1 is SGHTA and CDR2 is FQGNSA. This CDR3 is CASSLNRGEQFF. In DNA form, the CDR3 reads TGTGCCAGCAGCTTAAATAGAGGTGAGCAGTTCTTC.

This clonotype was seen more than once but under ten times. The chain combines TRBV27 with TRBJ1-1; D is uncertain. The germline V gene encodes CDR1 MNHEY and CDR2 SMNVEV (reference sequence). V lost 5 bases, J lost 1 base, and 11 bases lay in between. This CDR3 spans 14 amino acids. The CDR3 DNA is TGTGCCAGCAGTAACCCAGGACGGAACACTGAAGCTTTCTTT. Protein product: CASSNPGRNTEAFF.

The gene calls are TRBV2 and TRBJ2-2; the match to TRBD1 covers 9 bases. This CDR3 is 15 amino acids long. Germline values: CDR1 SNHLY, CDR2 FYNNEI. Trimming removed 2 bases from V and 5 bases from J; junction bases left unmatched: 3. The CDR3 DNA reads as TGTGCCAGCAGTGAATTACAGGGGGCAACCGGGGAGCTGTTTTTT. It specifies CASSELQGATGELFF.

The gene calls are TRBV11-2 and TRBJ1-1; a possible D gene is TRBD1 (6 bases). The CDR3 consists of 14 residues. The germline CDR1 and CDR2 sequences are SGHAT and FQNNGV. V dropped 3 bases and J dropped 1 base, with 9 bases sitting between them. CDR3 region: CASSFQGPNTEAFF. In DNA, the CDR3 is TGTGCCAGCAGCTTTCAGGGGCCGAACACTGAAGCTTTCTTT. The whole variable domain, filled in from reference TRBV11-2 and TRBJ1-1, reads EAGVAQSPRYKIIEKRQSVAFWCNPISGHATLYWYQQILGQGPKLLIQFQNNGVVDDSQLPKDRFSAERLKGVDSTLKIQPAKLEDSAVYLCASSFQGPNTEAFFGQGTRLTVV.

This clonotype appeared a few times. The chain carries TRBV2 and TRBJ2-5, with D possibly TRBD1 on 8 matching bases. This CDR3 spans 13 amino acids. From germline, CDR1 is SNHLY and CDR2 FYNNEI. V was shortened by 11 bases and J by 2 bases, with 15 bases between the two germline ends. The CDR3 DNA reads as TGTGCCGGAGAGCGGGACAGGCAAGAGACCCAGTACTTC. This codes for CAGERDRQETQYF.

The CDR3: CASSPYGLLPYEQYF. Here the CDR3 DNA reads TGTGCCAGCAGCCCCTACGGCCTCCTCCCCTACGAGCAGTACTTC. The chain has TRBV3-1 and TRBJ2-7; D remains unclear. The CDR3 extends over 15 amino acids. Germline V gene data show CDR1 as LGHDT and CDR2 as YNNKEL (reference sequence). V shed 4 bases and J shed 2 bases, with 15 bases lying between them.

The sample holds a few counts of this clonotype. This chain's CDR3 is CASSSAVNYGYTF. Written as DNA, the CDR3 is TGTGCCAGCAGTTCGGCCGTGAACTATGGCTACACCTTC. The chain is built from TRBV12-3 or TRBV12-4 and TRBJ1-2, with unresolved D. CDR3 length: 13 amino acids. Trimming shortened V by 4 bases and J by 2 bases, and 8 bases separated the two germline ends.

Note on this clonotype: A much larger clone sits a single nucleotide away, making a read error possible. V usage is TRBV5-1 and J usage is TRBJ1-1; TRBD1 is a possible D gene (6 bases). The CDR3 extends over 14 amino acids. V was shortened by 2 bases and J by 5 bases, with 13 bases between the two germline ends. CDR1 is SGHRS, CDR2 YFSETQ, per germline. The CDR3 here is CASSFGGGVTEAFF. The CDR3 coding sequence is TGCGCCAGCAGCTTTGGAGGGGGTGTTACTGAAGCTTTCTTT.

The rearrangement uses TRBV28 and TRBJ2-1; D uncertain. Trimming left V 3 bases short and J 7 bases short, with 7 bases between. In germline, CDR1 is MDHEN, CDR2 SYDVKM. This CDR3 is built from 12 residues. The CDR3 reads CASSFTSNEQFF. The CDR3 bases are TGTGCCAGCAGTTTCACTTCTAATGAGCAGTTCTTC.

CDR3 protein: CASSLVAGGPPYEQYF. The DNA of the CDR3 is TGTGCCAGCAGCTTAGTAGCGGGAGGACCTCCCTACGAGCAGTACTTC. This chain links TRBV7-9 with TRBJ2-7; 10 bases are a match to TRBD2. This CDR3 spans 16 amino acids. Losses at the gene ends were 1 base for V and 2 bases for J; bases not matched to a gene: 5. Germline values: CDR1 SEHNR, CDR2 FQNEAQ (reference sequence).

This chain joins TRBV28 and TRBJ2-2, with D unresolved. Germline loops: CDR1 MDHEN, CDR2 SYDVKM. Trimming shortened V by 7 bases and J by 6 bases, and 6 bases separated the two germline ends. CDR3 length: 11 residues. In DNA, the CDR3 is TGTGCCAGCATTTCCCCCGGGGAGCTGTTTTTT. Its protein is CASISPGELFF.

The rearrangement links TRBV9 to TRBJ2-3; the D is unclear. V was cut by 0 bases and J by 2 bases, with 1 base left in between. Germline values: CDR1 SGDLS, CDR2 YYNGEE. The CDR3 totals 12 residues. The CDR3 protein is CASSVVTDTQYF. The CDR3 coding sequence is TGTGCCAGCAGCGTAGTCACAGATACGCAGTATTTT.

The rearrangement joins TRBV5-5 to TRBJ2-1; no firm D call. The germline V gene has CDR1 SGHKS and CDR2 YYEKEE (reference sequence). The CDR3 runs to 10 residues. Trimming cost V 4 bases and J 10 bases, with 6 bases left between them. This chain's CDR3 is CASSRLEQFF. In nucleotides, the CDR3 is TGTGCCAGCAGCAGATTAGAGCAGTTCTTC.

The J gene is TRBJ2-1, the V gene TRBV4-1; 7 bases line up with TRBD2. The V gene's germline CDR1 is MGHRA and CDR2 YSYEKL. The CDR3 is made up of 13 amino acids. V was pared by 8 bases and J by 10 bases, with 11 bases of the junction left unmatched. The CDR3 DNA reads TGCGCCAGCTCCCAAGGCGGACTAGACGAGCAGTTCTTC. Encoded protein: CASSQGGLDEQFF.

V is TRBV24-1 and J is TRBJ1-5; D gene ambiguous. V gave up 7 bases and J gave up 7 bases, with 10 bases separating them. Germline CDR1 reads KGHDR; CDR2 reads SFDVKD. This CDR3 spans 12 amino acids. In nucleotides, the CDR3 is TGTGCCACCAGCGCCCCCGGACAGCCCCAGCATTTT. Protein product: CATSAPGQPQHF.

This clonotype was recorded many times. The chain uses TRBV18 and TRBJ1-1; D is possibly TRBD1 (6 bases). The CDR3 loop spans 14 amino acids. The germline V gene has CDR1 KGHSH and CDR2 LQKENI. The V end was cut by 3 bases, the J end by 1 base, with 9 bases between. The chain's CDR3 is CASSPGDKNTEAFF. The CDR3, as DNA: TGTGCCAGCTCACCCGGGGACAAGAACACTGAAGCTTTCTTT.

V usage is TRBV29-1 and J usage is TRBJ1-2, with D unresolved. The germline gives CDR1 SQVTM, CDR2 ANQGSEA. V was cut by 6 bases and J by 4 bases, with 12 bases left in between. This CDR3 contains 12 residues. DNA for the CDR3: TGCAGCGTCGACCAGGAGACCTATGGCTACACCTTC. Residues: CSVDQETYGYTF.

V and J are TRBV5-8 and TRBJ1-6; D ambiguous. Germline CDR1 is SGHTS and CDR2 is YDEGEE. This CDR3 spans 17 amino acids. Trimming pared 10 bases from V and 2 bases from J, leaving 22 bases between. DNA of the CDR3: TGTGCCTCAAGCCCGGGCGGGTTTGGAGCCTATAATTCACCCCTCCACTTT. Its translation is CASSPGGFGAYNSPLHF.

This sequence joins TRBV6-1 and TRBJ2-3; TRBD2 is a possible D gene (5 bases). Germline CDR1 and CDR2: MNHNS and SASEGT. CDR3 size: 15 residues. V was shortened by 0 bases and J by 1 base, with 8 bases between the two germline ends. As DNA, the CDR3 is TGTGCCAGCAGTGAAGCGGGAGCCGGCACAGATACGCAGTATTTT. Amino acids: CASSEAGAGTDTQYF.

The chain combines TRBV5-1 with TRBJ2-2, with TRBD2 as a possible D gene (5 bases). Looked up from germline, CDR1 is SGHRS and CDR2 is YFSETQ. The CDR3 runs 13 residues. Trimming removed 7 bases at V and 3 bases at J, with 10 bases between. The CDR3 protein is CASRPADTGELFF. CDR3 coding DNA: TGCGCCAGCCGTCCAGCGGACACCGGGGAGCTGTTTTTT.

V gene TRBV4-1 combines with J gene TRBJ1-1; D might be TRBD1 (5 bases). V shed 0 bases and J shed 4 bases, with 6 bases lying between them. CDR3 length: 13 residues. Per the germline V gene, CDR1 is MGHRA and CDR2 is YSYEKL. CDR3 in amino acids: CASSQEGVTEAFF. DNA for the CDR3: TGCGCCAGCAGCCAAGAAGGGGTCACTGAAGCTTTCTTT.

The CDR3 sequence is CASSRLLLHITSYNEQFF. The CDR3 DNA reads as TGTGCCAGCAGCCGCCTACTACTTCATATAACGTCCTACAATGAGCAGTTCTTC. The rearrangement uses TRBV7-8 and TRBJ2-1; D ambiguous. The CDR3 runs to 18 residues. Trimming removed 5 bases at V and 1 base at J, with 21 bases between. CDR1 is SGHVS, CDR2 FQNEAQ, per germline.